One sample yielded the 30 T cell receptor beta chains listed below, sequenced in a study of human T cells and chemical hapten exposure. TCRdb recomputed calls from the RACE reads with MiXCR, one row per CDR3 protein. The profile shows 50,000 or so distinct CDR3 sequences, 8% to 9.5% of them singletons. Time point given: patch test 1, 2 weeks after DPC sensitization. Described treatment: therapeutic diphenylcyclopropenone sensitization with weekly scalp DPC. This material consisted of whole blood, taken in connection with sensitization to the hapten diphenylcyclopropenone (DPC). The receptors were gathered from a woman aged 45-65 years with alopecia areata. Some clones in this sample may be carry-over from other donors' samples.

The V call is TRBV20-1, the J call TRBJ2-2; TRBD1 might be the D (5 bases). CDR3 length: 14 residues. Between the trimmed V and J ends, which lost 0 bases and 8 bases, there was a span of 13 bases. In germline, CDR1 is DFQATT, CDR2 SNEGSKA (reference sequence). CDR3 in amino acids: CSARDLNRQGELFF. The CDR3, as DNA: TGCAGTGCTAGAGATTTAAATAGACAGGGGGAGCTGTTTTTT.

This clonotype was observed at least ten times. The rearrangement joins TRBV11-2 to TRBJ2-2; D unresolved. Germline V gives CDR1 SGHAT, CDR2 FQNNGV. This CDR3 comprises 13 residues. Trimming stripped 5 bases from V and 6 bases from J, with 10 bases between. The CDR3 DNA reads as TGTGCCAGCAGCCGCACACAACCCGGGGAGCTGTTTTTT. It specifies CASSRTQPGELFF.

In this sample, this clonotype turned up a few times. The CDR3 loop reads CASSYPRDAFF. The DNA of the CDR3 is TGTGCCAGCAGTTACCCCCGGGACGCTTTCTTT. The chain has TRBV6-2 or TRBV6-3 and TRBJ1-1; D perhaps matches TRBD1 (5 bases). Trimming pared 2 bases from V and 11 bases from J, leaving 9 bases between. The CDR3 consists of 11 residues. The V gene's germline CDR1 is MNHEY and CDR2 SVGEGT.

This clonotype was recorded at least ten times. The chain couples TRBV19 to TRBJ1-4, with 10 bases fitting TRBD1. Germline loops: CDR1 LNHDA, CDR2 SQIVND (reference sequence). J gave up 6 bases and V 6 bases, and 10 bases lay outside the gene matches. The CDR3 is 16 residues long. CDR3 nucleotide sequence: TGTGCCAGTAGGCAAACCGGGACAGGGGATGATGAAAAACTGTTTTTT. Translation gives CASRQTGTGDDEKLFF. Drawing the rest from reference TRBV19 and TRBJ1-4, the complete variable domain is DGGITQSPKYLFRKEGQNVTLSCEQNLNHDAMYWYRQDPGQGLRLIYYSQIVNDFQKGDIAEGYSVSREKKESFPLTVTSAQKNPTAFYLCASRQTGTGDDEKLFFGSGTQLSVL.

There are many counts of this clonotype. The CDR3 DNA reads TGTGCCAGCAGAAAAACGGACGCGTACGAGCAGTACTTC. As protein: CASRKTDAYEQYF. J is TRBJ2-7 and V is TRBV3-1; D call uncertain. Trimming left V 6 bases short and J 4 bases short, with 13 bases between. Germline V lookup: CDR1 LGHDT, CDR2 YNNKEL (reference sequence). CDR3 length: 13 residues.

This clonotype was detected many times. The V gene is TRBV25-1, the J gene TRBJ2-7; D remains ambiguous. CDR1 is MGHDK, CDR2 SYGVNS, per germline. Trimming left V 1 base short and J 0 bases short, with 10 bases between. This CDR3 is built from 15 residues. The CDR3 DNA reads as TGTGCCAGCAGTGAATTTGGGCAGAGCTCCTACGAGCAGTACTTC. Protein product: CASSEFGQSSYEQYF.

In this sample, this clonotype turned up many times. The V call is TRBV7-2, the J call TRBJ2-3, with TRBD2 matching 9 bases. There are 18 residues in the CDR3. Trimming took 5 bases from V and 3 from J; bases not matched to a gene: 15. Germline CDR1 and CDR2: SGHTA and FQGNSA. DNA for the CDR3: TGTGCCAGCAGCAGTAGTAGCGGGAGCAGGATCCGGACAGATACGCAGTATTTT. Protein: CASSSSSGSRIRTDTQYF.

The chain carries TRBV7-6 and TRBJ1-1; D unclear. The germline V and J ends were trimmed by 2 bases and 3 bases, with 7 bases remaining between them. Per the germline V gene, CDR1 is SGHVS and CDR2 is FNYEAQ. The CDR3 totals 13 residues. CDR3 sequence: CASSLYRDTEAFF. The CDR3 DNA reads as TGTGCCAGCAGCTTATACCGGGACACTGAAGCTTTCTTT.

This clonotype came up many times. The rearrangement links TRBV7-6 to TRBJ2-7, with TRBD2 identical over 14 bases. V gave up 0 bases and J gave up 3 bases; unmatched junction bases: 7. Germline lookup yields CDR1 SGHVS and CDR2 FNYEAQ. This CDR3 comprises 18 residues. The DNA of the CDR3 is TGTGCCAGCAGCTTAGCGACTAGCGGGAGGGCGGTAGGCTACGAGCAGTACTTC. This gives the protein CASSLATSGRAVGYEQYF.

At least ten counts were recorded for this clonotype. The rearrangement joins TRBV28 to TRBJ2-6; D gene ambiguous. The CDR3 sequence is 16 residues long. Germline V lookup: CDR1 MDHEN, CDR2 SYDVKM. Trimming left V 7 bases short and J 0 bases short, with 13 bases between. DNA of the CDR3: TGTGCCAGCATTCCGGGCAGTCCCTCTGGGGCCAACGTCCTGACTTTC. Translation gives CASIPGSPSGANVLTF.

In its sample, this clonotype was seen many times. This rearrangement joins TRBV7-6 to TRBJ2-7, with D perhaps TRBD2 (6 bases). The CDR3 is 17 amino acids. Germline CDR1 SGHVS, CDR2 FNYEAQ. Deletions cut 0 bases from V and 0 bases from J, with 15 bases between. CDR3 loop: CASSLAYSGLSSYEQYF. In DNA, the CDR3 is TGTGCCAGCAGCTTAGCTTATAGCGGCCTAAGCTCCTACGAGCAGTACTTC.

Ten or more counts support this clonotype. The chain joins TRBV6-1 to TRBJ2-7; no clear D gene. CDR3 size: 13 residues. V was trimmed by 5 bases and J by 3 bases, leaving 11 bases between them. Germline assignment: CDR1 MNHNS and CDR2 SASEGT. The chain's CDR3 is CASSLLYRYEQYF. Written as DNA, the CDR3 is TGTGCCAGCAGTCTCCTTTACCGCTACGAGCAGTACTTC.

V gene TRBV5-6 combines with J gene TRBJ2-7, with 8 bases fitting TRBD1. The germline V gene encodes CDR1 SGHDT and CDR2 YYEEEE. Germline trimming cut 4 bases from V and 2 bases from J; bases unmatched to any gene: 5. The CDR3 is 14 amino acids. In DNA form, the CDR3 reads TGTGCCAGCAGCCCGCCGACAGGGGCCTACGAGCAGTACTTC. It is translated as CASSPPTGAYEQYF.

This clonotype was observed a few times. The chain employs TRBV7-2 and TRBJ2-7; the D is unclear. V gave up 1 base and J gave up 8 bases, with 9 bases separating them. Looked up from germline, CDR1 is SGHTA and CDR2 is FQGNSA. This CDR3 has 12 residues. This CDR3 reads CASSLVLEQQYF. In DNA form, the CDR3 reads TGTGCCAGCAGCTTAGTGTTGGAACAGCAGTACTTC.

The sample holds many counts of this clonotype. This rearrangement joins TRBV7-2 to TRBJ2-3, with D tentatively TRBD2 (5 bases). V lost 2 bases to trimming and J lost 0 bases, with 9 bases between them. Germline V gene data show CDR1 as SGHTA and CDR2 as FQGNSA. The CDR3 has 15 amino acids. CDR3 region: CASSLLSGSTDTQYF. CDR3 sequence (DNA): TGTGCCAGCAGCTTATTAAGCGGTAGCACAGATACGCAGTATTTT.

This chain connects TRBV9 to TRBJ1-1; D gene ambiguous. CDR1 and CDR2 (germline): SGDLS, YYNGEE. The ends were cut back, 1 base at V and 3 bases at J, with 7 bases in the middle. The length of the CDR3 is 13 residues. CDR3 DNA sequence: TGTGCCAGCAGCGTACGACGGGACACTGAAGCTTTCTTT. Amino acid sequence: CASSVRRDTEAFF.

This clonotype was picked up many times. V is TRBV5-1 and J is TRBJ1-5; TRBD1 matches at 7 bases. In germline, CDR1 is SGHRS, CDR2 YFSETQ. Losses at the gene ends were 4 bases for V and 3 bases for J; bases not matched to a gene: 4. The CDR3 loop spans 14 amino acids. This chain's CDR3 is CASSETGFNQPQHF. Here the CDR3 DNA reads TGCGCCAGCAGCGAGACAGGGTTCAATCAGCCCCAGCATTTT.

This clonotype was picked up many times. This chain joins TRBV20-1 and TRBJ1-5; possible D gene TRBD1, 5 bases. V was clipped by 3 bases and J by 0 bases, with 6 bases between them. The CDR3 is 13 residues long. CDR1 is DFQATT, CDR2 SNEGSKA, per germline (reference sequence). In DNA, the CDR3 is TGCAGTGCTAGGACAGATAGCAATCAGCCCCAGCATTTT. Protein sequence: CSARTDSNQPQHF.

The chain uses TRBV6-6 and TRBJ2-7, with D possibly matching TRBD2 (6 bases). Germline V gene lookup returns CDR1 MNHNY and CDR2 SVGAGI (reference sequence). This CDR3 contains 15 residues. Trimming stripped 3 bases from V and 2 bases from J, with 14 bases between. CDR3 bases: TGTGCCAGCAGTTATCATGAGGCGGGGACCTACGAGCAGTACTTC. It encodes CASSYHEAGTYEQYF.

This chain links TRBV3-1 with TRBJ1-3; D gene unclear. The V gene's germline CDR1 is LGHDT and CDR2 YNNKEL (reference sequence). The CDR3 has 15 residues. V was cut by 4 bases and J by 2 bases, with 12 bases left in between. The CDR3 coding sequence is TGTGCCAGCAGCCTGGACCCGCGTCCTGGAAACACCATATATTTT. Its protein is CASSLDPRPGNTIYF.

CDR3 protein: CASSWGGRSLLNSPLHF. The CDR3 DNA reads as TGTGCCAGCAGCTGGGGCGGGAGGTCCCTCCTTAATTCACCCCTCCACTTT. The chain carries TRBV7-2 and TRBJ1-6, with D possibly matching TRBD1 (5 bases). From germline, CDR1 is SGHTA and CDR2 FQGNSA. The V end was cut by 4 bases, the J end by 6 bases, with 19 bases between. The CDR3 covers 17 residues.

This clonotype was counted ten times or more. The chain links TRBV7-9 to TRBJ2-7, with TRBD1 identical over 7 bases. CDR1 and CDR2 (germline): SEHNR, FQNEAQ (reference sequence). The CDR3 totals 15 residues. V was clipped by 5 bases and J by 4 bases; unmatched bases: 11. The CDR3: CASSVTGQPKYEQYF. The CDR3 nucleotides read TGTGCCAGCAGCGTGACGGGACAGCCTAAGTACGAGCAGTACTTC.

A few counts support this clonotype. V and J are TRBV29-1 and TRBJ2-7, with 9 positions matching TRBD1. In germline, CDR1 is SQVTM, CDR2 ANQGSEA. The junction had 14 bases not matched to a gene; V was cut back by 6 bases and J by 5 bases. The CDR3 spans 15 residues. In DNA form, the CDR3 reads TGCAGCGTCGGTTTGGTTACAGGGGGCTGGAACGAGCAGTACTTC. Translation gives CSVGLVTGGWNEQYF.

This clonotype was seen repeatedly, ten times or more. The V and J genes are TRBV27 and TRBJ1-5; TRBD1 agrees at 7 bases. Germline V gene lookup returns CDR1 MNHEY and CDR2 SMNVEV (reference sequence). The CDR3 spans 13 residues. The ends lost 6 bases at V and 4 bases at J; junction bases unmatched: 3. The CDR3 loop is CASSDRENQPQHF. In DNA form, the CDR3 reads TGTGCCAGCAGCGACAGGGAAAATCAGCCCCAGCATTTT.

This clonotype turned up a few times. The chain joins TRBV18 to TRBJ2-1, with TRBD2 as a possible D gene (6 bases). This CDR3 has 16 residues. Trimming removed 0 bases at V and 4 bases at J, with 13 bases between. Germline CDR1 reads KGHSH; CDR2 reads LQKENI. This CDR3 is CASSPPDGRLYNEQFF. CDR3 nucleotide sequence: TGTGCCAGCTCACCACCGGACGGGAGACTTTACAATGAGCAGTTCTTC.

This clonotype was detected only a few times. The CDR3 DNA reads as TGTGCCAGCAGTTCTGGGACAGACAACATTCAGTACTTC. Translation: CASSSGTDNIQYF. The gene calls are TRBV28 and TRBJ2-4; TRBD1 aligns across 7 bases. Germline values: CDR1 MDHEN, CDR2 SYDVKM. V was pared by 4 bases and J by 7 bases, with 4 bases of the junction left unmatched. The CDR3 sequence is 13 residues long.

The chain recombines TRBV14 with TRBJ1-1; D remains unclear. V was shortened by 0 bases and J by 2 bases, with 10 bases between the two germline ends. CDR1 is SGHDN and CDR2 is FVKESK in the germline V gene. The CDR3 runs 15 residues. As DNA, the CDR3 is TGTGCCAGCAGCCAAGAGAGTACGGTAAACACTGAAGCTTTCTTT. Its protein is CASSQESTVNTEAFF.

On this clonotype: A read error is possible here, since a much larger clone lies one base away. The chain links TRBV9 to TRBJ1-5, with 7 bases identical to TRBD1. V dropped 5 bases and J dropped 0; count of bases not matched to a gene: 8. This CDR3 contains 16 residues. CDR1 and CDR2 from the germline V gene are SGDLS and YYNGEE. In DNA, the CDR3 is TGTGCCAGCAGGCCCGGGACAGCAAATAGCAATCAGCCCCAGCATTTT. Translating gives CASRPGTANSNQPQHF.

This clonotype was counted ten times or more. The chain uses TRBV30 and TRBJ1-1; TRBD1 might be the D (6 bases). This CDR3 spans 14 amino acids. Trimming left V 4 bases short and J 0 bases short, with 12 bases between. Germline V gene sequence: CDR1 GTSNPN, CDR2 SVGIG (reference sequence). The DNA of the CDR3 is TGTGCCTGGATCGTTTCAGGGGTGAACACTGAAGCTTTCTTT. Encoded protein: CAWIVSGVNTEAFF.

This clonotype was seen ten or more times. V and J are TRBV11-2 and TRBJ2-7, with D maybe TRBD2 (6 bases). Germline V gene sequence: CDR1 SGHAT, CDR2 FQNNGV. V was pared by 5 bases and J by 0 bases, with 20 bases between. The CDR3 is made up of 17 amino acids. The CDR3 region is CASSPVGAGISSYEQYF. CDR3 in DNA: TGTGCCAGCAGCCCCGTGGGAGCGGGCATTAGCTCCTACGAGCAGTACTTC. Looking up the rest from reference TRBV11-2 and TRBJ2-7 gives the full variable domain: EAGVAQSPRYKIIEKRQSVAFWCNPISGHATLYWYQQILGQGPKLLIQFQNNGVVDDSQLPKDRFSAERLKGVDSTLKIQPAKLEDSAVYLCASSPVGAGISSYEQYFGPGTRLTVT.